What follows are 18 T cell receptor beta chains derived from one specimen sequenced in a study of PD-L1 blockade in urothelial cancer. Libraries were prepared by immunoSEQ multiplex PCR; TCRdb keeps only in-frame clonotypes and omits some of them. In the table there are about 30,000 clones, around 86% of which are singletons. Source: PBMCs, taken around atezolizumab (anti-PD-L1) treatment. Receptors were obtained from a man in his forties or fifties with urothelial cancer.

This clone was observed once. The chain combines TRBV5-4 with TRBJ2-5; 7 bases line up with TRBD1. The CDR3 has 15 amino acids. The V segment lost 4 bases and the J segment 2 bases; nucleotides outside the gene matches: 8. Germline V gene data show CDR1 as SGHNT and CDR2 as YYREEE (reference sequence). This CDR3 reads CASSPGQAFQETQYF. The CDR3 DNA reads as TGTGCCAGCAGCCCTGGACAGGCCTTTCAAGAGACCCAGTACTTC.

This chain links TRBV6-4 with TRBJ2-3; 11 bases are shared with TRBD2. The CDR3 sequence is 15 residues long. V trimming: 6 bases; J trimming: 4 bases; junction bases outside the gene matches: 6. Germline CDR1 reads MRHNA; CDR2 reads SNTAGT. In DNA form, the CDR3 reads TGTGCCAGCAGCCTAGCGGGAGGAGGGGCAGATACGCAGTATTTT. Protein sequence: CASSLAGGGADTQYF.

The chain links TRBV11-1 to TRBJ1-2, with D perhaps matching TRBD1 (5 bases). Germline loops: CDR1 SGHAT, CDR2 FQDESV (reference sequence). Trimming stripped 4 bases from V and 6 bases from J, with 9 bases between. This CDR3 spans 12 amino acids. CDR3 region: CASSYDRDGYTF. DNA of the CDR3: TGTGCCAGCAGCTACGACAGAGATGGCTACACCTTC.

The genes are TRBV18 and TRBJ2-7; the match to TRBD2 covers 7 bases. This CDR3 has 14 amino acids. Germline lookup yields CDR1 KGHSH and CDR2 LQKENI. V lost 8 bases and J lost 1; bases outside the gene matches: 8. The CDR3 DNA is TGTGCCAGCCGATCGAGTAGCGGGTCCTACGAGCAGTACTTC. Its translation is CASRSSSGSYEQYF.

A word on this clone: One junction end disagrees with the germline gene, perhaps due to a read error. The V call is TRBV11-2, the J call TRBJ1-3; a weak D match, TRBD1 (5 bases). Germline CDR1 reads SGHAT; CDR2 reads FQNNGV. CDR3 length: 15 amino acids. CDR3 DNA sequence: TGTGCCAGCACCTTAAACGGGGGTCCCGGAAACACCATATATTTT. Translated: CASTLNGGPGNTIYF.

In DNA, the CDR3 is TGCGCCAGCAGCCAAGAAATGTACGCGGGGGGGCTTGAGACCCAGTACTTC. Amino acid sequence: CASSQEMYAGGLETQYF. The chain couples TRBV4-3 to TRBJ2-5; 9 nucleotides agree with TRBD2. This CDR3 is 17 amino acids long. Germline V gene lookup returns CDR1 LGHNA and CDR2 YSLEER. V lost 0 bases, J lost 5 bases, and 10 bases stayed unmatched.

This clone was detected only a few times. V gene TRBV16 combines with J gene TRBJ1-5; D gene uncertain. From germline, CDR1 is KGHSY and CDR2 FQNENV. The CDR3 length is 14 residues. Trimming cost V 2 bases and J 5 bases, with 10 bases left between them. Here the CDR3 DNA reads TGTGCCAGCAGCCAAGAGGCGGGAGATCAGCCCCAGCATTTT. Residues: CASSQEAGDQPQHF.

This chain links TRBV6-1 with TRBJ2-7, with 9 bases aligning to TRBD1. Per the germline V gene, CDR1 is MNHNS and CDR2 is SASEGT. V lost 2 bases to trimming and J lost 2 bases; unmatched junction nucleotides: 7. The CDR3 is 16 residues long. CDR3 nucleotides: TGTGCCAGCAGTGAAATGGACAGGGGAGGTCCCTACGAGCAGTACTTC. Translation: CASSEMDRGGPYEQYF.

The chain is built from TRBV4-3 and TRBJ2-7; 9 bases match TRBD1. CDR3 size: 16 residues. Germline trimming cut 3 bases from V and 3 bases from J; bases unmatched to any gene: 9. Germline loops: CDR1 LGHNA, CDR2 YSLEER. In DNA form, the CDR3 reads TGCGCCAGCAGCCAGGGCCCCGGGACAGGGCACTACGAGCAGTACTTC. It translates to CASSQGPGTGHYEQYF.

CDR3 amino acids: CASSVVAGGHTDTQYF. CDR3 nucleotides: TGTGCCAGCAGCGTAGTGGCGGGGGGTCACACAGATACGCAGTATTTT. The rearrangement links TRBV9 to TRBJ2-3; 8 bases are a match to TRBD2. V was clipped by 0 bases and J by 2 bases; unmatched bases: 5. The CDR3 is 16 residues long. The germline V gene encodes CDR1 SGDLS and CDR2 YYNGEE.

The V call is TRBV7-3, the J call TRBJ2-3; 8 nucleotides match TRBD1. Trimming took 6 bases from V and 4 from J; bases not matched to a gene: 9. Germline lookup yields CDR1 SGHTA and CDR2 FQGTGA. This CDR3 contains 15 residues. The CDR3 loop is CASSTTPGGADTQYF. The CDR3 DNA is TGTGCCAGCAGTACTACCCCAGGGGGCGCAGATACGCAGTATTTT.

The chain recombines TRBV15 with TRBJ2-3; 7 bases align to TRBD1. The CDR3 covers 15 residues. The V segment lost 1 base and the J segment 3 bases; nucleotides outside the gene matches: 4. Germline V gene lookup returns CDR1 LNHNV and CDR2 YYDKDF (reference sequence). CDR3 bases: TGTGCCACCAGCAGAGGGGACAGCCTAACAGATACGCAGTATTTT. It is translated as CATSRGDSLTDTQYF.

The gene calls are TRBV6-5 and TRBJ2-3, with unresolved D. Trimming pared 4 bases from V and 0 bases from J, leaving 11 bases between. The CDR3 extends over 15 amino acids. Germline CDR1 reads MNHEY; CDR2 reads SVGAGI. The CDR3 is CASSSRVPSTDTQYF. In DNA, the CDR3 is TGTGCCAGCAGTTCGAGAGTACCTAGCACAGATACGCAGTATTTT.

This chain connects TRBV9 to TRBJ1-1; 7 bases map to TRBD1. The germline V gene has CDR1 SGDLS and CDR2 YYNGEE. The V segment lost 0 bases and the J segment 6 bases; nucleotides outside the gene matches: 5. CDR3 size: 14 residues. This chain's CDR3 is CASSVAGTDPEAFF. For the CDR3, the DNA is TGTGCCAGCAGCGTAGCCGGGACAGACCCTGAAGCTTTCTTT. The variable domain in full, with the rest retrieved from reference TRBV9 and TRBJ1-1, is DSGVTQTPKHLITATGQRVTLRCSPRSGDLSVYWYQQSLDQGLQFLIQYYNGEERAKGNILERFSAQQFPDLHSELNLSSLELGDSALYFCASSVAGTDPEAFFGQGTRLTVV.

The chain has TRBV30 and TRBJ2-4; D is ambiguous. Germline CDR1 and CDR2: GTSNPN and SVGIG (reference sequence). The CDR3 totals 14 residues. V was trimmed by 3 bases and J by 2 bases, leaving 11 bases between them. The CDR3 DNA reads TGTGCCTGGAGCCTCTCTGCGTCCAAAAACATTCAGTACTTC. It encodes CAWSLSASKNIQYF.

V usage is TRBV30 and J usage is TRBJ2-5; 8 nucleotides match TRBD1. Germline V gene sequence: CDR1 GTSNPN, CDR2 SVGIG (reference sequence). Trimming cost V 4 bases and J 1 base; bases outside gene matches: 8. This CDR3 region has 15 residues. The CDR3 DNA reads TGTGCCTGGACTTCCGGGACAGGTGGCCAAGAGACCCAGTACTTC. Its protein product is CAWTSGTGGQETQYF.

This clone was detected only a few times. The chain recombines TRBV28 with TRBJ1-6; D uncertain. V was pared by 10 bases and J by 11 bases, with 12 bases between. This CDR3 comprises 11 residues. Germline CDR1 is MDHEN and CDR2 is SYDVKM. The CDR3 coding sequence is TGTGCCACCCGAGGGAGACCACCCCTCCACTTT. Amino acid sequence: CATRGRPPLHF.

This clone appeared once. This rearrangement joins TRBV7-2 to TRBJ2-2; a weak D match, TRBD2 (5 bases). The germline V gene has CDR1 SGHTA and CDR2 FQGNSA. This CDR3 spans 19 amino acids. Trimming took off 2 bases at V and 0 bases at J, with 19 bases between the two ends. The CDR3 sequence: CASSLTSSGRTANTGELFF. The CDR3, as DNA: TGTGCCAGCAGCTTAACGTCGAGTGGGAGAACCGCGAACACCGGGGAGCTGTTTTTT. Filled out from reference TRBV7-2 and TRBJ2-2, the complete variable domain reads GAGVSQSPSNKVTEKGKDVELRCDPISGHTALYWYRQSLGQGLEFLIYFQGNSAPDKSGLPSDRFSAERTGGSVSTLTIQRTQQEDSAVYLCASSLTSSGRTANTGELFFGEGSRLTVL.